This T cell receptor (beta chain) stems from a study of vaccination and CD4 T cells after COVID-19. Study-wide context: There were six male and four female convalescents, and two of them were Hispanic.

The CDR3 has 16 amino acids. V dropped 6 bases and J dropped 2; count of bases not matched to a gene: 7. Germline loops: CDR1 MNHNS, CDR2 SASEGT. Study-level findings and limits: Spike mono-reactivity held for 304 of 307 vaccine-specific clones in convalescent patients.

This clonotype was seen a handful of times. Its antigen is still unknown. The treatment was: approximately 9-day PBMC culture with coronavirus spike peptide pools or control peptides (ViraFEST assay). About 2.1 million PBMCs were grown per well alongside roughly 9.1 IU/ml IL-2 and about 9.5 ug/ml peptide pools. CD4+ T cells that had been cultured provided DNA sequenced with the Oncomine TCR Beta short-read assay. One entry per CDR3 protein results from TCRdb running MiXCR on the PCR reads. This table has roughly 20,000 distinct CDR3 sequences, roughly 31% appearing once. Input material: cultured CD4+ T cells from blood. The clonotype originates from a human donor with COVID-19. The chain joins TRBV6-1 to TRBJ2-3; 11 bases are shared with TRBD2. CDR3 nucleotides: TGTGCCAGCAGAGGGGTGGGACTAGCGGACACAGATACGCAGTATTTT. It yields the protein CASRGVGLADTDTQYF.